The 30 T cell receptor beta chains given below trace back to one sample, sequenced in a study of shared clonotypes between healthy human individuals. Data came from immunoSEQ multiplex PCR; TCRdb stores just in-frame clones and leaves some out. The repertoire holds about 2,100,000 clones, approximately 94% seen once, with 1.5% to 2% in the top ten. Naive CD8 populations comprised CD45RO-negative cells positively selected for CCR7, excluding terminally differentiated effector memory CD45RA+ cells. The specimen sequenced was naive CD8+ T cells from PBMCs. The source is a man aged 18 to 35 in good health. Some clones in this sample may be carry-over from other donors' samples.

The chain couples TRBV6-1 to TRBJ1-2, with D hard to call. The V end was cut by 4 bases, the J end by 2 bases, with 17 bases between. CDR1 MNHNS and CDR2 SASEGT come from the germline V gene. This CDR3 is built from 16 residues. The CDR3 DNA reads TGTGCCAGCAGTGGAATCACGGACGGTCTAAACTATGGCTACACCTTC. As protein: CASSGITDGLNYGYTF.

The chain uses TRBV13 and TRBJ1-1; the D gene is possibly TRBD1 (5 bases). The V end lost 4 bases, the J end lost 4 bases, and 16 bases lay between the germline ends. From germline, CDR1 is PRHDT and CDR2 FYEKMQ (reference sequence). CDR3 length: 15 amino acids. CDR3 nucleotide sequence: TGTGCCAGCAGCTCAAGGGGCATACGGGGCACTGAAGCTTTCTTT. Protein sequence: CASSSRGIRGTEAFF.

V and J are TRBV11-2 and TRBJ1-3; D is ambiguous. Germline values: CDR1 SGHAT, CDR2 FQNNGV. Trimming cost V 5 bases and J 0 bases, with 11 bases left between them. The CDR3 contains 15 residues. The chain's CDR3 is CASSRTPNSGNTIYF. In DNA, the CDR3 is TGTGCCAGCAGCCGAACTCCAAACTCTGGAAACACCATATATTTT.

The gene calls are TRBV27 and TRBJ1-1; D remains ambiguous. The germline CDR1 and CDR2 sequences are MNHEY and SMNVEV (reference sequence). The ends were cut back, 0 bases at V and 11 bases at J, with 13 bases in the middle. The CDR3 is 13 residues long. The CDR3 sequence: CASSLSNAGRAFF. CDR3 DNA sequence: TGTGCCAGCAGTTTATCGAACGCGGGGAGGGCTTTCTTT.

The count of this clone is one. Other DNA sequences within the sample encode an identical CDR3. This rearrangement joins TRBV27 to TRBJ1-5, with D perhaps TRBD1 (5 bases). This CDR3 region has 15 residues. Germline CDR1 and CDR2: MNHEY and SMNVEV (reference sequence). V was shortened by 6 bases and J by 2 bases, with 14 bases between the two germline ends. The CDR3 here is CASSLGRGGNQPQHF. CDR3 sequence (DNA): TGTGCCAGCAGCTTGGGACGAGGGGGCAATCAGCCCCAGCATTTT.

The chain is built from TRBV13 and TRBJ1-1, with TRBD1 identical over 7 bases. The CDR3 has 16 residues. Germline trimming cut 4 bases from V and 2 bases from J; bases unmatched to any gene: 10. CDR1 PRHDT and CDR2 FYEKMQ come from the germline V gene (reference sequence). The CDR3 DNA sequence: TGTGCCAGCAGCTCCAAGAGGGACAGCGCAAACACTGAAGCTTTCTTT. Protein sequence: CASSSKRDSANTEAFF.

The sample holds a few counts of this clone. The CDR3 DNA reads TGTGCCAGCAGCTTTGGCCACTCTGGAAACACCATATATTTT. This sequence encodes CASSFGHSGNTIYF. The chain uses TRBV7-9 and TRBJ1-3; no clear D gene. Germline CDR1 reads SEHNR; CDR2 reads FQNEAQ (reference sequence). The CDR3 totals 14 residues. Between the trimmed V and J ends, which lost 3 bases and 0 bases, there was a span of 6 bases.

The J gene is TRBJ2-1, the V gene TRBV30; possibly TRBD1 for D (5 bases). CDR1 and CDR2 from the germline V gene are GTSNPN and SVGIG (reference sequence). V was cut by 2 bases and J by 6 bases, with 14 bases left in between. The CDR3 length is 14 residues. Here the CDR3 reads CAWSRAGYSNEQFF. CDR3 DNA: TGTGCCTGGAGTCGGGCAGGGTATTCCAATGAGCAGTTCTTC.

The CDR3, as DNA: TGTGCCAGCAGCAGCCGAAGACAGGGAAGTATGGGCTACACCTTC. Protein product: CASSSRRQGSMGYTF. This sequence joins TRBV6-5 and TRBJ1-2, with 7 bases identical to TRBD1. Trimming took 6 bases from V and 8 from J; bases not matched to a gene: 15. This CDR3 is 15 amino acids long. CDR1 MNHEY and CDR2 SVGAGI come from the germline V gene.

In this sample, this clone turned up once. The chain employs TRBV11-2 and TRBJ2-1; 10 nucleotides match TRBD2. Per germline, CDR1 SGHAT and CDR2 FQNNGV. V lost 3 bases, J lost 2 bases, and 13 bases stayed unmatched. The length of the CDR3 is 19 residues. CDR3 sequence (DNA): TGTGCCAGCAGCTTCCCGGGGACTAGCGAGAAGGGGGCCTACAATGAGCAGTTCTTC. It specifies CASSFPGTSEKGAYNEQFF.

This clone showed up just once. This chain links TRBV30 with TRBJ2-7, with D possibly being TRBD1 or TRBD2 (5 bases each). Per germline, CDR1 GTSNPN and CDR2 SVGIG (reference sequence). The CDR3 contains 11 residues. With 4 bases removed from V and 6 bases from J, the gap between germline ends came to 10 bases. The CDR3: CAWTWGSEQYF. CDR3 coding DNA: TGTGCCTGGACCTGGGGGTCCGAGCAGTACTTC.

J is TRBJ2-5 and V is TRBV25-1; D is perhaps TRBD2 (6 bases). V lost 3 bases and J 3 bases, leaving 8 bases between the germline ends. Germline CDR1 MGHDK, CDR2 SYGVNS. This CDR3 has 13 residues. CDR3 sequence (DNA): TGTGCCAGCAGTGATCGACTAGAAGAGACCCAGTACTTC. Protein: CASSDRLEETQYF.

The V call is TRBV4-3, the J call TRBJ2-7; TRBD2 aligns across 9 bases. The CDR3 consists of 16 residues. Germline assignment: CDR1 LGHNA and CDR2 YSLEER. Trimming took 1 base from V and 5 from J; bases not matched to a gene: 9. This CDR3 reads CASSQVLAGVGNEQYF. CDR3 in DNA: TGCGCCAGCAGCCAAGTTTTAGCGGGAGTTGGTAACGAGCAGTACTTC.

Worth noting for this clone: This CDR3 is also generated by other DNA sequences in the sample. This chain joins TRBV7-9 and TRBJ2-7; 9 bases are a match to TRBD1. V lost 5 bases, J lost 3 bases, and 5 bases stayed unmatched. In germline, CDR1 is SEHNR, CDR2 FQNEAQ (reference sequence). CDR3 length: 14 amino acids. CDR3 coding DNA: TGTGCCAGCAGCCCGTGGGACAGGGACTACGAGCAGTACTTC. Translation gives CASSPWDRDYEQYF. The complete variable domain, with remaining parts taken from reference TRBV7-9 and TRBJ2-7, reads DTGVSQNPRHKITKRGQNVTFRCDPISEHNRLYWYRQTLGQGPEFLTYFQNEAQLEKSRLLSDRFSAERPKGSFSTLEIQRTEQGDSAMYLCASSPWDRDYEQYFGPGTRLTVT.

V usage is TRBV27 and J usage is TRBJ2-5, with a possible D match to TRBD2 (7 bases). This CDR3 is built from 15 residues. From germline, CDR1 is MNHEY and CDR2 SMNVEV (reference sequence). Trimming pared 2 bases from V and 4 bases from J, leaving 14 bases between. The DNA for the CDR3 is TGTGCCAGCAGTTTAGGACGTGGGGGGGCAGAGACCCAGTACTTC. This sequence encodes CASSLGRGGAETQYF.

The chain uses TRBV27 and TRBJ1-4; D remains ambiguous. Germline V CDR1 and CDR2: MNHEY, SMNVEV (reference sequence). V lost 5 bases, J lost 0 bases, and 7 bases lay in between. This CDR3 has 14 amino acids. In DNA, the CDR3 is TGTGCCAGCAGTCAAGATCCAACTAATGAAAAACTGTTTTTT. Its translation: CASSQDPTNEKLFF.

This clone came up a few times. The CDR3 coding sequence is TGCAGCGCCCCGGGCCCAGCCCCACTAGTCTATGGCTACACCTTC. Encoded protein: CSAPGPAPLVYGYTF. The genes are TRBV29-1 and TRBJ1-2; D remains unclear. This CDR3 has 15 amino acids. V gave up 7 bases and J gave up 4 bases, with 22 bases separating them. Germline V gives CDR1 SQVTM, CDR2 ANQGSEA. Full variable domain (rest looked up from reference TRBV29-1 and TRBJ1-2): SAVISQKPSRDICQRGTSLTIQCQVDSQVTMMFWYRQQPGQSLTLIATANQGSEATYESGFVIDKFPISRPNLTFSTLTVSNMSPEDSSIYLCSAPGPAPLVYGYTFGSGTRLTVV.

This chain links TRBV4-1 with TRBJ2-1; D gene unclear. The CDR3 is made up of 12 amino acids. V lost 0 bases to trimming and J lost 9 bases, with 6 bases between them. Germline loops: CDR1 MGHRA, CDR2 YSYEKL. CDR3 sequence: CASSQDLFEQFF. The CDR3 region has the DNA TGCGCCAGCAGCCAAGATCTCTTTGAGCAGTTCTTC.

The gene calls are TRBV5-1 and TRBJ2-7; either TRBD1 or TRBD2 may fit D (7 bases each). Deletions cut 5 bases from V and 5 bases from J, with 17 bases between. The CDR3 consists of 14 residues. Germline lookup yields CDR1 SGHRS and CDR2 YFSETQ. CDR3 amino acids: CASRREGQWDEQYF. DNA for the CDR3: TGCGCCAGCAGGAGGGAGGGACAGTGGGACGAGCAGTACTTC.

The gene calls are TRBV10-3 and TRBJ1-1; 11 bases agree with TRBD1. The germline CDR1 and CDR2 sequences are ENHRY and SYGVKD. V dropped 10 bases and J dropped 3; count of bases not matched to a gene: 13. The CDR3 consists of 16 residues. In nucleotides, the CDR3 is TGTGCCACCAGGGGGGACAGGGGGTCGAGATACACTGAAGCTTTCTTT. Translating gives CATRGDRGSRYTEAFF.

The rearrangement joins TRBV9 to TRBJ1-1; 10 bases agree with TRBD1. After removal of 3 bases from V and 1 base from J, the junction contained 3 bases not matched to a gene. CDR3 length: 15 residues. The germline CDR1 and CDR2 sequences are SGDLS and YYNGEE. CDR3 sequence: CASSAGTGENTEAFF. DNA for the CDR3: TGTGCCAGCAGCGCAGGGACAGGGGAGAACACTGAAGCTTTCTTT.

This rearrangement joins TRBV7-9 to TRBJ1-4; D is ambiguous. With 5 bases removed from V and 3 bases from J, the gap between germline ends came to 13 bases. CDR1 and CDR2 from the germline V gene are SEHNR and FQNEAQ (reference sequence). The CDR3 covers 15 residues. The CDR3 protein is CASSPGRHANEKLFF. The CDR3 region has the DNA TGTGCCAGCAGCCCGGGGAGACATGCTAATGAAAAACTGTTTTTT.

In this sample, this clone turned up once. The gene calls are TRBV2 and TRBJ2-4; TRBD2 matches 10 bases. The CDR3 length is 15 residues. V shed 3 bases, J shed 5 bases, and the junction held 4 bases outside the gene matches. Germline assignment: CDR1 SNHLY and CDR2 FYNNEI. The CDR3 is CASSEPSGSENIQYF. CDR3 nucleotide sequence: TGTGCCAGCAGTGAGCCTAGCGGGAGCGAAAACATTCAGTACTTC. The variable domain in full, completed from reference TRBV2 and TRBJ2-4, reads EPEVTQTPSHQVTQMGQEVILRCVPISNHLYFYWYRQILGQKVEFLVSFYNNEISEKSEIFDDQFSVERPDGSNFTLKIRSTKLEDSAMYFCASSEPSGSENIQYFGAGTRLSVL.

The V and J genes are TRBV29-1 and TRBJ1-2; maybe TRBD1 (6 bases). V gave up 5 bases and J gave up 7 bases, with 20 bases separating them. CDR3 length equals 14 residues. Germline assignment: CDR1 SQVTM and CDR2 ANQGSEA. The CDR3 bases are TGCAGCGTTCCAACCGAGGGGGGGAGCTTTGGCTACACCTTC. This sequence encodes CSVPTEGGSFGYTF.

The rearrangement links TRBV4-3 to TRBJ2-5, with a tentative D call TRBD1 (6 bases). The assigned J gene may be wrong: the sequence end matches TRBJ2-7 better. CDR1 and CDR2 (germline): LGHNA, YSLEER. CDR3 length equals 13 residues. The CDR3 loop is CASSQVTGNEQYF. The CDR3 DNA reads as TGCGCCAGCAGCCAAGTGACAGGAAACGAGCAGTACTTC.

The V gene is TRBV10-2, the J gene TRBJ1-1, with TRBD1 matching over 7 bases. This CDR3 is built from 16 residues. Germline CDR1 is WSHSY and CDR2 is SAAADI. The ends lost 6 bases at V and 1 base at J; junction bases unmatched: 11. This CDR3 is CASRPASGTANTEAFF. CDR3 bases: TGCGCCAGCAGACCAGCAAGTGGGACAGCGAACACTGAAGCTTTCTTT.

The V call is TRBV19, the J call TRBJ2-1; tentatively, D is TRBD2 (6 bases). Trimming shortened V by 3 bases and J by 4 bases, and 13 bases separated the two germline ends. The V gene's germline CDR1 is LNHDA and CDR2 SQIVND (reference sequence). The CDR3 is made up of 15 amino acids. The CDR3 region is CASSMGLARYNEQFF. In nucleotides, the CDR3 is TGTGCCAGTAGTATGGGTCTAGCGAGATACAATGAGCAGTTCTTC.

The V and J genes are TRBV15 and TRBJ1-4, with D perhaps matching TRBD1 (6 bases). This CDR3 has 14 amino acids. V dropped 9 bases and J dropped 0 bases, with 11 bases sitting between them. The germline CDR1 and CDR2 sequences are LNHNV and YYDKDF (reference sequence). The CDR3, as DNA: TGTGCCACAATGTCAGGGGCAACTAATGAAAAACTGTTTTTT. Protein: CATMSGATNEKLFF. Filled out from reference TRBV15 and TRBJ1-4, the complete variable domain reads DAMVIQNPRYQVTQFGKPVTLSCSQTLNHNVMYWYQQKSSQAPKLLFHYYDKDFNNEADTPDNFQSRRPNTSFCFLDIRSPGLGDTAMYLCATMSGATNEKLFFGSGTQLSVL.

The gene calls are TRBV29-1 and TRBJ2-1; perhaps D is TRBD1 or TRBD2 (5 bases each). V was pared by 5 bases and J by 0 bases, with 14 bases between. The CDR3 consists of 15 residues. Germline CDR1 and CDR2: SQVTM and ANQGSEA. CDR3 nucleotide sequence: TGCAGCGTTTCGGGGCAGACCCGCTCCTACAATGAGCAGTTCTTC. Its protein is CSVSGQTRSYNEQFF.

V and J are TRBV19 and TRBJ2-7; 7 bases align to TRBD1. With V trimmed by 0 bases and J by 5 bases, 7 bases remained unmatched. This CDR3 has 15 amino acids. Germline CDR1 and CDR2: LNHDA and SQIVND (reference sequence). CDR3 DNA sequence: TGTGCCAGTAGTATAGATCAAGGCAGGGGGAACGAGCAGTACTTC. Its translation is CASSIDQGRGNEQYF. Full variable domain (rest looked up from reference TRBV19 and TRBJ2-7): DGGITQSPKYLFRKEGQNVTLSCEQNLNHDAMYWYRQDPGQGLRLIYYSQIVNDFQKGDIAEGYSVSREKKESFPLTVTSAQKNPTAFYLCASSIDQGRGNEQYFGPGTRLTVT.